What follows describes a single T cell receptor beta chain. The target antigen is unknown. These data are taken from a study of T cell repertoires in ileal Crohn's disease. The wider study: About half of patients got postoperative therapy: about twelve thiopurines, roughly 19 anti-TNF.

Germline CDR1 reads SGHRS; CDR2 reads YFSETQ. With 1 base removed from V and 2 bases from J, the gap between germline ends came to 9 bases. This CDR3 is built from 15 residues. Here immunoSEQ multiplex PCR was the method, and the copy in TCRdb shows in-frame clones only, minus some. The table shows approximately 29,000 clones, with 80% to 85% occurring only once. Study-level results: Clonal expansions were more frequent in active smokers than non-smokers at surgery.

Sequenced input: ileal tissue. This chain uses TRBV5-1 with TRBJ2-2; the D is unclear. The sequence was obtained from an adult with Crohn's disease. The CDR3 reads CASSLSSPNTGELFF. The DNA of the CDR3 is TGCGCCAGCAGCTTGAGTAGCCCTAACACCGGGGAGCTGTTTTTT.